This T cell receptor beta chain was identified in a study of blood T cells in healthy people across ages. Study-level findings and limits: PBMCs that were unsorted prevented a conclusive naive versus antigen-experienced comparison. TCR beta diversity correlated strongly with naive T cell percentage.

This clonotype has just a few counts. The target antigen is unknown. Combining a sample-barcoded 5' primer with a J-beta primer mix, a second PCR ran for roughly 6 to 12 cycles. In TCRdb, the 5' RACE reads were re-called with MiXCR into one record per CDR3 protein. This table holds about 1,400,000 distinct CDR3 sequences, approximately 38% found once. Germline CDR1 reads SGHRS; CDR2 reads YFSETQ. V dropped 4 bases and J dropped 1 base, with 14 bases sitting between them. This CDR3 is built from 15 residues. Source material: blood. This rearrangement joins TRBV5-1 to TRBJ1-2; D may be TRBD1 (6 bases). The receptor comes from a woman aged 18-29 years in good health. The CDR3 is CASSLQDSDNYGYTF. The CDR3 bases are TGCGCCAGCAGCCTACAGGACAGCGATAACTATGGCTACACCTTC.